This entry lists 2 T cell receptor beta chains sequenced from one sample in a study of shared clonotypes between healthy human individuals. The protocol was immunoSEQ multiplex PCR, while the TCRdb copy is restricted to in-frame clones and leaves out a portion. The sample has around 1.6 million clones, 95% to 99% seen once. Sequenced: naive CD4+ T cells sorted from blood. Stated subset: CD45RA+ positively selected. The source is a man between 25 and 39 years old in good health.

This chain joins TRBV27 and TRBJ2-7; maybe TRBD1 (6 bases). Trimming left V 9 bases short and J 3 bases short, with 21 bases between. This CDR3 is 15 amino acids long. The germline CDR1 and CDR2 sequences are MNHEY and SMNVEV (reference sequence). This CDR3 reads CASKATGTPVYEQYF. Written as DNA, the CDR3 is TGTGCCAGTAAGGCAACCGGGACACCCGTCTACGAGCAGTACTTC.

This rearrangement joins TRBV6-6 to TRBJ1-2; D perhaps matches TRBD1 (6 bases). The CDR3 runs 14 residues. CDR1 is MNHNY, CDR2 SVGAGI, per germline (reference sequence). Deletions cut 2 bases from V and 4 bases from J, with 11 bases between. The CDR3 DNA is TGTGCCAGCAGTTACGCAGGACAGCTCTATGGCTACACCTTC. Translating it yields CASSYAGQLYGYTF.